This TCR beta chain was sequenced in a study of cytomegalovirus exposure and HLA in healthy donors. PCR amplification relied on 60 Vbeta primers (plus 13 Jbeta primers). Generated by immunoSEQ multiplex PCR, the TCRdb table keeps only in-frame clones and is missing some. The sample consists of over 250,000 clones, more than 80% of them appearing once. Each donor's status was that of a healthy bone marrow donor. The V gene's germline CDR1 is SGHVS and CDR2 FQNEAQ. The CDR3 has 15 amino acids. The V gene lost 4 bases and the J gene lost 3 bases, with 16 bases spanning the gap. The study, taken as a whole, reports: Cytomegalovirus status, reportedly, was diagnosed with high specificity and sensitivity by the classifier. From TCR beta sequences, most subjects' HLA-A and HLA-B alleles were reportedly predicted accurately. Fewer N-insertions than the roughly 700-donor mean were reportedly shown by an Asian-associated ancestry cluster in a later analysis.

A remark on this clone: The antigen is undetermined.

The TCR comes from a man aged 35-49 years in good health and CMV-seropositive. The V gene is TRBV7-8, the J gene TRBJ2-7, with D perhaps TRBD1 (8 bases). The sequenced material came from PBMCs. Here the CDR3 reads CASSSSQGGDYEQYF. CDR3 sequence (DNA): TGTGCCAGCAGCTCCTCACAGGGGGGGGACTACGAGCAGTACTTC.